This TCR beta chain was documented in a study of Ad26.COV2.S vaccination and SARS-CoV-2 variants (dated by TCRdb to the early 2020s). About the study as a whole: Donors in the vaccine arm were drawn from COV1001, a multicentre, randomized, double-blind, placebo-controlled phase I-IIa trial testing Ad26.COV2.S in healthy adults. Trial participants were randomized into five groups of five, in which low-dose or high-dose Ad26.COV2.S was given once or twice, or placebo was given on both occasions. The TCR-sequenced set comprised about 32 samples: about 19 Ad26.COV2.S vaccine recipients, 5 placebo recipients and 8 SARS-CoV-2 convalescent individuals. Ad26.COV2.S was given intramuscularly at 5x10^10 or 1x10^11 viral particles, as a single shot or as two shots 56 days apart. Sequencing of the TCRbeta repertoire served to evaluate the specificity and breadth of SARS-CoV-2-reactive T cell receptors following Ad26.COV2.S vaccination. Investigators remained blinded to trial group allocation during experiments and outcome assessment. Points the paper makes about the study in general: Compared with placebo recipients, Ad26.COV2.S recipients showed higher spike-specific TCR breadth (P = 0.0014). After vaccination, spike-specific CD8+ and CD4+ T cell responses were reported to show substantial breadth. Non-spike TCR breadth was comparable between vaccine and placebo recipients, consistent with the vaccine containing only spike. The study lacked the statistical power to compare responses across vaccine doses or regimens. According to the authors, total T cell responses may have been underestimated by the TCR breadth and depth analyses.

Notes on this clone: The target of this receptor is not known. No much larger clone exists at a distance of one base, and base qualities are not known.

The treatment or condition label, as the study defines it: some 20 received Ad26.COV2.S at low or high dose, single or two shots; about five received placebo; per-sample allocation not given. Repertoires of vaccine and placebo recipients were sequenced from samples collected on day 63 after the first injection. In Cohort 1b, 20 to 25 adults aged 18-55 years were enrolled at a single site in Boston, USA, between 29 July and 7 August 2020. Ad26.COV2.S was a replication-incompetent adenovirus type 26 vector that expressed a prefusion-stabilized SARS-CoV-2 spike protein derived from the original Wuhan strain. TCRbeta CDR3 regions were sequenced with the immunoSEQ Assay. After extraction, genomic DNA underwent amplification by bias-controlled multiplex PCR, followed by high-throughput sequencing. In the source study's methods: Collapsing and filtering of sequences were performed to quantify the absolute abundance of each unique TCRbeta CDR3 region. T cell fraction was estimated by normalizing TCRbeta template counts to usable DNA, which was measured by amplifying reference genes present in all nucleated cells. Repertoire TCRs were annotated as SARS-CoV-2-specific by exact matching of V gene, CDR3 amino acid sequence and J gene to a known reactive TCR set. The reference SARS-CoV-2 TCR set was derived from MIRA and filtered for enrichment in COVID-19-positive ImmuneCODE repertoires, a step that removed public or cross-reactive TCRs. Based on the MIRA antigens, annotated TCRs were further analysed at the level of specific ORF or position within ORF. Breadth was defined as annotated unique rearrangements over total unique productive rearrangements; depth was the summed frequency of those rearrangements. Two-sided Wilcoxon rank-sum tests were applied when comparing TCR breadth between groups. Not all clones reach the TCRdb copy of this immuneACCESS table, which keeps in-frame sequences only. Checked studies attribute under half of the gap to unresolved V genes and leave the rest unexplained. Clonal size and the V and J genes are those of that table, whereas D and trimming came from the DNA. This sample is represented by about 460,000 clones; about 88% of them were singletons. The top ten clonotypes cover about 1.5% of the sample.

V is shortened by 4 bases, J by 5 bases, and the region joining them spans 10 bases. The CDR3 sequence holds 13 residues, the cysteine and phenylalanine included. Only CDR3 DNA remains: 39 bases, in frame from the first base. CDR1 and CDR2, looked up from the germline V gene, are KGHDR and SFDVKD. Specimen: peripheral blood, collected in a trial of Ad26.COV2.S vaccine versus placebo. The TCR was taken from a person aged 18-60 years who received the Ad26.COV2.S COVID-19 vaccine or a placebo. The rearrangement combines TRBV24-1 with TRBJ2-5, with a tentative D call of TRBD1 or TRBD2, each matching 5 bases. The base sequence is TGTGCCACCAGTGAGGGACCCGGGGAGACCCAGTACTTC. It codes for CATSEGPGETQYF.